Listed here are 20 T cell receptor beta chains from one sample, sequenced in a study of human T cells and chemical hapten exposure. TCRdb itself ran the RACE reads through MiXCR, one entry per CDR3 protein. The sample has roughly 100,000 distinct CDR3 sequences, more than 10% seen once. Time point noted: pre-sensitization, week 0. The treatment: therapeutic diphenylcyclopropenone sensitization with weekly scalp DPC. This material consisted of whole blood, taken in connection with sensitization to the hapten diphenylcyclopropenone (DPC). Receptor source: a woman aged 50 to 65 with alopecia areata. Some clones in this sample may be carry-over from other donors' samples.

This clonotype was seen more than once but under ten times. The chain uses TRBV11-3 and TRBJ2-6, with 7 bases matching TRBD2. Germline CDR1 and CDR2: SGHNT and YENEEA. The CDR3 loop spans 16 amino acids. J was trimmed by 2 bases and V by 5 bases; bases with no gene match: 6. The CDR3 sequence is CASSPGGTTGANVLTF. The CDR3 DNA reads TGTGCCAGCAGCCCAGGAGGGACTACTGGGGCCAACGTCCTGACTTTC.

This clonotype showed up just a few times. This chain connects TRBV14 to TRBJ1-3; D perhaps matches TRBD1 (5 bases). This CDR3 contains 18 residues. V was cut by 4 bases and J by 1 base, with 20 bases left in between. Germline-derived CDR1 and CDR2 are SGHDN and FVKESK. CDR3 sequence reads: CASSPPPAGGNSGNTIYF. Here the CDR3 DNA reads TGTGCCAGCAGCCCGCCTCCGGCCGGGGGAAATTCTGGAAACACCATATATTTT.

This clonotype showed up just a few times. The CDR3 here is CASSLAVDVGELFF. The CDR3 region has the DNA TGCGCCAGCAGCTTGGCCGTAGACGTCGGGGAGCTGTTTTTT. The genes are TRBV5-1 and TRBJ2-2; no reliable D call. The CDR3 is 14 amino acids. Germline V CDR1 and CDR2: SGHRS, YFSETQ. Trimming cost V 0 bases and J 7 bases, with 10 bases left between them.

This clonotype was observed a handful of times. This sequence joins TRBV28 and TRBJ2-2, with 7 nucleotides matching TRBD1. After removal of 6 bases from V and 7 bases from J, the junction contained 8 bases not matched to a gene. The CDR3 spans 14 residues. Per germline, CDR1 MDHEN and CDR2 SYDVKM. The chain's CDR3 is CASSRQGSGGELFF. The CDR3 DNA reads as TGTGCCAGCAGCAGACAGGGAAGCGGCGGGGAGCTGTTTTTT.

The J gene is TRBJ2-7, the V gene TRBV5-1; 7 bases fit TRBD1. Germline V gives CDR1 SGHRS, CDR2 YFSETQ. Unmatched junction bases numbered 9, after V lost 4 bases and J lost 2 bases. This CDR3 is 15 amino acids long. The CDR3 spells CASSVLTGSPYEQYF. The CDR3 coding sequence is TGCGCCAGCAGCGTTCTGACAGGGAGTCCCTACGAGCAGTACTTC.

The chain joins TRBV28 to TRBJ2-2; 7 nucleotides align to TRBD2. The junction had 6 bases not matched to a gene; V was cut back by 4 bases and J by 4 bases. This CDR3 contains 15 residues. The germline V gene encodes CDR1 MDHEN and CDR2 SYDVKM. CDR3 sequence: CASSSSGVLTGELFF. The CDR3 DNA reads TGTGCCAGCAGTTCCAGCGGGGTACTCACCGGGGAGCTGTTTTTT.

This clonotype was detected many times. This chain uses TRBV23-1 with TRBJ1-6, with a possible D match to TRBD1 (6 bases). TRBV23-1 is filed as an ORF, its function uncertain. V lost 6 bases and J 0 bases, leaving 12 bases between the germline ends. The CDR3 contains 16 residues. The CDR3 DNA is TGCGCCAGCAGCCCGGACAGAAACTCCTATAATTCACCCCTCCACTTT. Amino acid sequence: CASSPDRNSYNSPLHF.

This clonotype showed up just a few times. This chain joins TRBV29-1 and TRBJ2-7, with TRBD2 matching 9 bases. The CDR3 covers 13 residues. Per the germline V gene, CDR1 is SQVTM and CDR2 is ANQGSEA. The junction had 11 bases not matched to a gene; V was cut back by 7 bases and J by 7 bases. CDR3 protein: CSAGGTSLWEQYF. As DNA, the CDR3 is TGCAGCGCTGGAGGGACTAGCCTATGGGAGCAGTACTTC.

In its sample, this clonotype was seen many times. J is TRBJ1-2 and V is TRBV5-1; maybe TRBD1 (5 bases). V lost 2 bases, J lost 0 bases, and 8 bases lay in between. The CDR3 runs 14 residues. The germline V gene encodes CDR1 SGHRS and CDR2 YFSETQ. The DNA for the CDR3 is TGCGCCAGCAGCTTAGACAGACCTAACTATGGCTACACCTTC. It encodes CASSLDRPNYGYTF.

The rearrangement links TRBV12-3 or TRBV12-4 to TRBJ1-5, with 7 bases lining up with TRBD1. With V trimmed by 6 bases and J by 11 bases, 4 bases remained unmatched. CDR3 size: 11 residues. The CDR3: CASSFDRAQHF. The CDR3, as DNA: TGTGCCAGCAGCTTCGACAGGGCCCAGCATTTT.

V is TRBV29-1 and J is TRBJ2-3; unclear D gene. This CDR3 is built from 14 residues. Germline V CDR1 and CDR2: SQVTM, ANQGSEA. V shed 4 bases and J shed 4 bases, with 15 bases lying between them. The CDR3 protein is CSVGGRSVADTQYF. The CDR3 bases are TGCAGCGTTGGTGGCCGGAGCGTGGCAGATACGCAGTATTTT.

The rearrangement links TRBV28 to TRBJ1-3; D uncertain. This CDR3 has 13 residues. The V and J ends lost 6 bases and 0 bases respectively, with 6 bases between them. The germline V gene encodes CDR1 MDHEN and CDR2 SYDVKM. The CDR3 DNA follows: TGTGCCAGCAGGACTAGCTCTGGAAACACCATATATTTT. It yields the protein CASRTSSGNTIYF.

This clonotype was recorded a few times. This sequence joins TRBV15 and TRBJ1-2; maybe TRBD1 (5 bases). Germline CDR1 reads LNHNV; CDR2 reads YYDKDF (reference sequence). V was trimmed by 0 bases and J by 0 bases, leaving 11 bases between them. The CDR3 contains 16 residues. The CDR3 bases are TGTGCCACCAGCAGAGATATGAGGGGCCCTAACTATGGCTACACCTTC. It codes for CATSRDMRGPNYGYTF. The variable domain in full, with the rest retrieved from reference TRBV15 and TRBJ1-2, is DAMVIQNPRYQVTQFGKPVTLSCSQTLNHNVMYWYQQKSSQAPKLLFHYYDKDFNNEADTPDNFQSRRPNTSFCFLDIRSPGLGDTAMYLCATSRDMRGPNYGYTFGSGTRLTVV.

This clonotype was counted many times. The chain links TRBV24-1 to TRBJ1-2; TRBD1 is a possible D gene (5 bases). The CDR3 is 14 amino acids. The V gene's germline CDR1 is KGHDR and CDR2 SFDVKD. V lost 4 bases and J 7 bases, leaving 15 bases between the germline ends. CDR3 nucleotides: TGTGCCACCAGTGACGGGAGCCGGAGGGGTGGCTACACCTTC. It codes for CATSDGSRRGGYTF.

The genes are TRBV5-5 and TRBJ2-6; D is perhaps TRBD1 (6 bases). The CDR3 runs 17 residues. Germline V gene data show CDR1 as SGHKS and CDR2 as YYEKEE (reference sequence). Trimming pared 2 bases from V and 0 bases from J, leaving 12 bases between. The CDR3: CASSFPRTASGANVLTF. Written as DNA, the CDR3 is TGTGCCAGCAGCTTCCCCAGGACAGCCTCTGGGGCCAACGTCCTGACTTTC.

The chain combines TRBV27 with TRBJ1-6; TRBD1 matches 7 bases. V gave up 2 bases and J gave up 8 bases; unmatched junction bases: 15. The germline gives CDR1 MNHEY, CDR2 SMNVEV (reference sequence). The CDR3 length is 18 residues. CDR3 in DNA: TGTGCCAGCAGTTTACTAGGGGGCGGGATCCCCCTTTATTCACCCCTCCACTTT. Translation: CASSLLGGGIPLYSPLHF.

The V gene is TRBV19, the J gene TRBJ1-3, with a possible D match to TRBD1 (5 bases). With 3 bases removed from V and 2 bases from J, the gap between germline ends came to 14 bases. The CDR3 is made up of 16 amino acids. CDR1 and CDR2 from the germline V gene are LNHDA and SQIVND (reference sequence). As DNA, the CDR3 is TGTGCCAGTAGTATTCCGGGACCGCGGACTGGAAACACCATATATTTT. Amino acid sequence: CASSIPGPRTGNTIYF.

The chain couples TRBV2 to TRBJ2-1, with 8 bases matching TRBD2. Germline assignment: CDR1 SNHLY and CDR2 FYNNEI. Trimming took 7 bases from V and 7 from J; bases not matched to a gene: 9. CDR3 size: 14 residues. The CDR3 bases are TGTGCCAGCACCGGGGGGGCCCCGTGGAATGAGCAGTTCTTC. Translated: CASTGGAPWNEQFF.

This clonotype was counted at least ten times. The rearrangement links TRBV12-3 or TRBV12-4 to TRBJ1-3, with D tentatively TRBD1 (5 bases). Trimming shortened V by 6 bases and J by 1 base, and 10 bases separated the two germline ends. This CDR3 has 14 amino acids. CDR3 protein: CASSQGGSGNTIYF. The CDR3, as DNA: TGTGCCAGCAGCCAGGGAGGTTCTGGAAACACCATATATTTT.

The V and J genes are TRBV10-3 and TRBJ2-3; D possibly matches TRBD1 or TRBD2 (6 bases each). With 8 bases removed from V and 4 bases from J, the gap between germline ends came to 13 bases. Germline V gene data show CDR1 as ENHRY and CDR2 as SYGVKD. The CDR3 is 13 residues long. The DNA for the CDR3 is TGTGCCATCGCGGGGCAGGGGCCAGATACGCAGTATTTT. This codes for CAIAGQGPDTQYF.